Listed here is a single T cell receptor (beta chain). Its antigen is still unknown. The data were obtained in a study of cytomegalovirus exposure and HLA in healthy donors. Study outcomes and limitations: Prediction of most subjects' HLA-A and HLA-B alleles by TCR beta sequences was reportedly accurate. When analyzed later, a missense DCLRE1C variant was found to be linked to TCR beta V- and J-gene trimming.

The PCR used 60 Vbeta and 13 Jbeta primers. Profiled with immunoSEQ multiplex PCR; TCRdb holds only in-frame clones, not every one. The sample has 90,000 to 150,000 clones, under 80% seen once; the top ten hold around 10%. The CDR3 is made up of 16 amino acids. Per germline, CDR1 SGHRS and CDR2 YFSETQ. J gave up 1 base and V 4 bases, and 5 bases lay outside the gene matches. Sequenced: PBMCs. This sequence joins TRBV5-1 and TRBJ2-3; 11 bases map to TRBD2. The receptor comes from a woman in her 50s in good health and CMV-seropositive. This chain's CDR3 is CASSRGLAERTDTQYF. CDR3 sequence (DNA): TGCGCCAGCAGCCGGGGACTAGCGGAACGCACAGATACGCAGTATTTT. Drawing the rest from reference TRBV5-1 and TRBJ2-3, the complete variable domain is KAGVTQTPRYLIKTRGQQVTLSCSPISGHRSVSWYQQTPGQGLQFLFEYFSETQRNKGNFPGRFSGRQFSNSRSEMNVSTLELGDSALYLCASSRGLAERTDTQYFGPGTRLTVL.